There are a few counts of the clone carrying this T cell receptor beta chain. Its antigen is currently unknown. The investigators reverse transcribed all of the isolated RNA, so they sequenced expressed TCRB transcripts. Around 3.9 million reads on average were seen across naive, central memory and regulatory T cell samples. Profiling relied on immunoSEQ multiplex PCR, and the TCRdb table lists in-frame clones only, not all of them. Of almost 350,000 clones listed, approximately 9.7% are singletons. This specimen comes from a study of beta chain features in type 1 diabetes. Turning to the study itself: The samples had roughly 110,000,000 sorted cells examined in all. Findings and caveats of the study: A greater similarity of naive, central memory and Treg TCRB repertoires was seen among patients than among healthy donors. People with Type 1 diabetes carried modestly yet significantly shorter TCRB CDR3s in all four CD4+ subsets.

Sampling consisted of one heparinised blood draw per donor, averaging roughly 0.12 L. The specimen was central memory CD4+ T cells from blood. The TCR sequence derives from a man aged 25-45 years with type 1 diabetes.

CDR3 protein: CAINAGTGNGYTF. The CDR3 bases are TGTGCCATCAATGCAGGGACAGGGAATGGCTACACCTTC. The rearrangement uses TRBV10-3 and TRBJ1-2, with 9 bases that match TRBD1. CDR3 length: 13 residues. Germline CDR1 reads ENHRY; CDR2 reads SYGVKD. V was pared by 7 bases and J by 6 bases, with 6 bases of the junction left unmatched.